Detailed here is one T cell receptor (beta chain). Its target is not known. The method was immunoSEQ multiplex PCR; TCRdb's version includes in-frame clones alone and lacks a portion of them. This repertoire shows approximately 28,000 clones, 90% to 95% found once; its top ten account for 0.6% to 0.75%. This sample is drawn from a study of graft-versus-host responses after intestinal transplantation. Study at large: Recipients were given multivisceral, liver-intestinal, or isolated intestinal transplants. Every transplant recipient was induced with anti-thymocyte globulin, then maintained on tacrolimus and steroids for about 3 years. Findings and limits, study-wide: In patients with graft-donor T cell macrochimerism, allograft graft-versus-host to host-versus-graft clonal ratios were high. Early after transplant, HvG clones declined as circulating GvH clones peaked.

The V gene end was trimmed by 5 bases and the J gene end by 10 bases; junction bases not matched to a gene: 11. The CDR3 is 14 amino acids. CDR1 is SGHTS, CDR2 YDEGEE, per germline. The sequencing used PBMCs, collected around 70 days after intestinal transplant. This clonotype was sampled from a human patient who received an intestinal transplant, so some T cells may come from the graft donor. The rearrangement joins TRBV5-8 to TRBJ2-1, with 8 bases matching TRBD1. In DNA form, the CDR3 reads TGTGCCAGCAGTTTTCGGCAGGGGGCGAGGGAGCAGTTCTTC. Translated, it gives CASSFRQGAREQFF.